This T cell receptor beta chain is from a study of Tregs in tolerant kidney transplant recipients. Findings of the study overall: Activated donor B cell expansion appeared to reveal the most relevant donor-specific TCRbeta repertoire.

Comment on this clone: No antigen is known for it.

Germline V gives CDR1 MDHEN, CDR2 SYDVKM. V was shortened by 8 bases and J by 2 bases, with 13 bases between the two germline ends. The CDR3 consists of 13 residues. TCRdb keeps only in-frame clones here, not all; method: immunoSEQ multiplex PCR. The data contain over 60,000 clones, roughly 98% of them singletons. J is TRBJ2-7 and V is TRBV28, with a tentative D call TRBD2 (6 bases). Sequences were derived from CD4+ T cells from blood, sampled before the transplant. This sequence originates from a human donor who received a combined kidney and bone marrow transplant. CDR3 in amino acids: CASGKGLPYEQYF. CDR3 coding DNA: TGTGCCAGCGGGAAGGGACTCCCCTACGAGCAGTACTTC.